This T cell receptor beta chain was sequenced during a study of T cell repertoires in cytomegalovirus infection. Via MiXCR, TCRdb re-called the reads, giving one row per CDR3 protein. The sample consists of about 830,000 distinct CDR3 sequences, about 33% of them appearing once. This clonotype came up many times. Its specificity is unknown. Germline values: CDR1 SGHTA, CDR2 FQGNSA. The CDR3 extends over 15 amino acids. Trimming left V 1 base short and J 2 bases short, with 11 bases between. The specimen was cultured CD8+ T cells from PBMCs, collected from culture after CMV antigen stimulation. The J gene is TRBJ1-2, the V gene TRBV7-2; no definite D call. The clonotype originates from a human donor in good health (CMV status not recorded). Some clones in this sample may be carry-over from other donors' samples. The CDR3: CASSLGAYLNYGYTF. CDR3 DNA sequence: TGTGCCAGCAGCTTAGGGGCATACCTCAACTATGGCTACACCTTC.